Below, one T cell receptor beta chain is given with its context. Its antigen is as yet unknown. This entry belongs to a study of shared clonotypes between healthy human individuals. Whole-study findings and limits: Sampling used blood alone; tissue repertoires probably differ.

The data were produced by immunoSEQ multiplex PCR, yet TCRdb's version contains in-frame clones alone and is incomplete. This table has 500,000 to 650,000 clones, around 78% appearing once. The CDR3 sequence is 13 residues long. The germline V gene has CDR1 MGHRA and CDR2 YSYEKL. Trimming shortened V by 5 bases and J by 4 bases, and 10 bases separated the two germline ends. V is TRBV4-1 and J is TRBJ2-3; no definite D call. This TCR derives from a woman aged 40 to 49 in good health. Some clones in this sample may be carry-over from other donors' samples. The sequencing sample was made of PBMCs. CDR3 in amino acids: CASSARRADTQYF. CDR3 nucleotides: TGCGCCAGCAGCGCACGTCGAGCAGATACGCAGTATTTT.